The rows below give T cell receptor beta chains drawn from one sample of a study of T cell changes during pregnancy in multiple sclerosis. Clones were read by immunoSEQ multiplex PCR, and TCRdb kept only the in-frame ones, dropping some. The data show around 55,000 clones, just under 90% seen once. The material sequenced was CD4+ T cells from peripheral blood mononuclear cells, taken in the first trimester of pregnancy. Receptors were obtained from a female donor with multiple sclerosis, enrolled in a pregnancy study. Both conserved end residues are part of each CDR3. The D gene is left open where the match is weak. Clone sizes are given selectively: once, few, many, or a class where the clone is expanded.

v_gene	abundance	j_gene	d_gene	CDR3aa	CDR3nt
TRBV11-2	-	TRBJ1-6	-	CASSVPGKNSPLHF	TGTGCCAGCAGCGTCCCAGGGAAGAATTCACCCCTCCACTTT
TRBV18	-	TRBJ2-7	-	CASSSKNEQYF	TGTGCCAGCTCATCAAAAAACGAGCAGTACTTC
TRBV19	-	TRBJ1-4	TRBD1	CASSTGTGLGEKLFF	TGTGCCAGTAGTACCGGGACAGGTTTGGGTGAAAAACTGTTTTTT
TRBV7-6	once	TRBJ1-5	TRBD1	CASSLRTGLDQPQHF	TGTGCCAGCAGCTTAAGGACAGGGTTGGATCAGCCCCAGCATTTT
TRBV5-4	-	TRBJ2-5	TRBD2	CASSSGTSGPKPETQYF	TGTGCCAGCAGCTCCGGGACTAGCGGCCCAAAGCCGGAGACCCAGTACTTC
TRBV28	-	TRBJ1-5	TRBD1	CASSPPFGTGPGPQHF	TGTGCCAGCAGTCCCCCTTTCGGGACAGGTCCGGGGCCCCAGCATTTT
TRBV5-1	-	TRBJ2-5	TRBD2	CASTSGGQETQYF	TGCGCCAGCACCTCGGGGGGGCAAGAGACCCAGTACTTC
TRBV9	-	TRBJ1-3	TRBD1	CASSTRTLQGAGNTIYF	TGTGCCAGCAGCACGCGCACCCTACAGGGGGCTGGAAACACCATATATTTT
TRBV19	-	TRBJ1-2	-	CASSLRNRDGYTF	TGTGCCAGTAGCCTCAGGAACAGGGATGGCTACACCTTC
TRBV5-4	-	TRBJ1-6	-	CASRVLGAENSPLHF	TGTGCCAGCAGGGTACTTGGGGCGGAAAATTCACCCCTCCACTTT
TRBV7-2	-	TRBJ1-5	-	CASSPDRGPQHF	TGTGCCAGCAGCCCCGATCGGGGGCCCCAGCATTTT
TRBV15	-	TRBJ2-4	-	CATSRDQGGIQYF	TGTGCCACCAGCAGAGATCAGGGGGGCATTCAGTACTTC
TRBV5-1	-	TRBJ1-1	-	CASSFDSGEAFF	TGCGCCAGCAGCTTTGACTCGGGTGAAGCTTTCTTT
TRBV7-2	once	TRBJ2-3	-	CASSSPGDGRNTQYF	TGTGCCAGCAGCTCCCCCGGGGATGGGAGGAATACGCAGTATTTT
TRBV11-3	-	TRBJ2-7	TRBD1	CASSLLGQFNSYEQYF	TGTGCCAGCAGCTTATTGGGACAGTTTAATTCCTACGAGCAGTACTTC
TRBV5-4	once	TRBJ2-5	-	CASSGTRGAETQYF	TGTGCCAGCAGCGGGACAAGGGGCGCCGAGACCCAGTACTTC
TRBV19	once	TRBJ2-1	TRBD2	CASSPGLASSYNEQFF	TGTGCCAGTAGTCCCGGACTAGCGAGCTCCTACAATGAGCAGTTCTTC
TRBV19	-	TRBJ2-2	-	CASTGALDTGELFF	TGTGCCAGTACAGGGGCCCTGGACACCGGGGAGCTGTTTTTT
TRBV9	-	TRBJ1-1	-	CASTPTGQNTEAFF	TGTGCCAGCACCCCGACAGGACAGAACACTGAAGCTTTCTTT
TRBV7-2	-	TRBJ2-7	-	CASSPHQGYEQYF	TGTGCCAGCAGCCCACACCAGGGGTACGAGCAGTACTTC
TRBV10-3	-	TRBJ2-7	TRBD1	CAIRGQGSSYEQYF	TGTGCCATCAGAGGACAGGGGAGCTCCTACGAGCAGTACTTC
TRBV5-4	-	TRBJ2-3	TRBD2	CASSLTSDSTDTQYF	TGTGCCAGCAGCTTGACTAGCGATAGCACAGATACGCAGTATTTT
TRBV10-3	-	TRBJ2-1	TRBD2	CAYQAEEGLAKNNEQFF	TGTGCCTATCAGGCGGAGGAGGGACTAGCGAAAAACAATGAGCAGTTCTTC
TRBV7-6	-	TRBJ2-1	TRBD2	CASSPLSGSSYNEQFF	TGTGCCAGCAGCCCCCTCAGCGGGAGTAGCTACAATGAGCAGTTCTTC
TRBV7-9	-	TRBJ2-1	-	CASSSRGQGYNEQFF	TGTGCCAGCAGCTCCCGAGGGCAGGGGTACAATGAGCAGTTCTTC
TRBV20-1	-	TRBJ1-2	-	CSASLGYTF	TGCAGTGCTAGCCTCGGCTACACCTTC
TRBV7-8	-	TRBJ2-3	-	CASSYMRTDTQYF	TGTGCCAGCAGCTACATGCGCACAGATACGCAGTATTTT
TRBV5-6	-	TRBJ1-4	-	CASRYRRGEKLFF	TGTGCCAGCAGATACCGGCGGGGGGAAAAACTGTTTTTT
TRBV18	once	TRBJ2-4	TRBD2	CASSPKGTSALSKNIQYF	TGTGCCAGCTCACCAAAAGGGACTAGCGCTCTTTCGAAAAACATTCAGTACTTC
TRBV11-2	-	TRBJ2-3	-	CASSLAVARSTDTQYF	TGTGCCAGCAGCTTAGCAGTAGCGAGAAGCACAGATACGCAGTATTTT
TRBV9	-	TRBJ2-4	-	CASSGAGRGNIQYF	TGTGCCAGCAGCGGAGCTGGGAGGGGGAACATTCAGTACTTC
TRBV6-5	-	TRBJ1-1	-	CASSYSTSREAFF	TGTGCCAGCAGTTACTCGACATCGCGGGAGGCTTTCTTT
TRBV27	-	TRBJ2-3	TRBD2	CASRLAGGDTQYF	TGTGCCAGCAGGTTAGCGGGTGGTGATACGCAGTATTTT
TRBV14	once	TRBJ1-2	-	CASSQVLGGADYGYTF	TGTGCCAGCAGCCAAGTCCTCGGGGGGGCTGACTATGGCTACACCTTC
TRBV7-9	-	TRBJ1-2	TRBD1	CASSRYKTGQNYGYTF	TGTGCCAGCAGCCGATATAAGACAGGGCAGAACTATGGCTACACCTTC
TRBV7-2	-	TRBJ1-1	-	CASSPRRVEVAFF	TGTGCCAGCAGCCCCAGACGGGTAGAGGTGGCTTTCTTT
TRBV11-2	-	TRBJ2-1	TRBD2	CASSLTSGRADEQFF	TGTGCCAGCAGTCTGACTAGCGGGAGGGCCGATGAGCAGTTCTTC
TRBV7-2	-	TRBJ1-2	-	CASSHSTGNYGYTF	TGTGCCAGCAGCCATTCAACAGGGAACTATGGCTACACCTTC
TRBV28	-	TRBJ2-1	TRBD2	CASSPRGGGRAGYYNEQFF	TGTGCCAGCAGTCCGAGAGGGGGCGGGAGGGCTGGGTACTACAATGAGCAGTTCTTC
TRBV27	-	TRBJ2-5	TRBD2	CASSYSGGERETQYF	TGTGCCAGCAGTTATAGCGGGGGGGAGAGAGAGACCCAGTACTTC
TRBV10-3	-	TRBJ1-1	-	CAISEGQQNTEAFF	TGTGCCATCAGTGAGGGACAGCAGAACACTGAAGCTTTCTTT
TRBV5-1	-	TRBJ1-2	-	CASSSPQGLGGYTF	TGCGCCAGCAGCTCACCACAAGGTTTGGGCGGCTACACCTTC
TRBV6-5	once	TRBJ1-3	TRBD1	CASSRQGSYGNTIYF	TGTGCCAGCAGTCGACAGGGTTCTTATGGAAACACCATATATTTT
TRBV7-2	-	TRBJ2-3	-	CASSPLEGGTQYF	TGTGCCAGCAGCCCATTGGAGGGCGGGACCCAGTATTTT
TRBV2	-	TRBJ2-3	-	CASSGLDTQYF	TGTGCCAGCAGTGGGCTAGATACGCAGTATTTT
TRBV11-1	-	TRBJ2-7	-	CASSLLTGTGTYEQYF	TGTGCCAGCAGCTTATTAACCGGGACTGGGACCTACGAGCAGTACTTC
TRBV28	-	TRBJ2-2	TRBD1	CASKLSGQGMYTGELFF	TGTGCCAGCAAGTTGTCGGGACAGGGAATGTACACCGGGGAGCTGTTTTTT
TRBV7-9	once	TRBJ1-6	-	CASSLVGTLNSPLHF	TGTGCCAGCAGCTTAGTGGGGACACTTAATTCACCCCTCCACTTT